In its sample, the clone carrying this T cell receptor beta chain was seen a few times. Its antigen remains unknown. CDR3 size: 15 residues. V lost 3 bases, J lost 2 bases, and 3 bases stayed unmatched. Germline CDR1 SGDLS, CDR2 YYNGEE. This specimen belongs to a study of T-cell memory formation after mild COVID-19. Study-level information: TCR clusters mostly belonged to single donors. The study, taken as a whole, reports: Some responding clones appeared in pre-infection memory, suggesting cross-reactive memory joined.

A single record per CDR3 protein comes from TCRdb applying MiXCR to the 5' RACE reads. The data contain around 370,000 distinct CDR3 sequences, 21% of them singletons. This clonotype was obtained from an adult woman who had mild COVID-19 (a few samples of this study predate the infection). Cell type and time point are not known. V and J are TRBV9 and TRBJ2-3; 10 nucleotides agree with TRBD2. Sequenced input: PBMCs or a T cell subset sorted from them (not recorded which). CDR3 loop: CASSASGGITDTQYF. Here the CDR3 DNA reads TGTGCCAGCAGCGCTAGCGGGGGTATCACAGATACGCAGTATTTT.